This T cell receptor (beta chain) came from a study of early T cells in non-severe SARS-CoV-2 infection. Overall study: Unpaired chains resulted from sequencing bulk RNA of unsorted whole blood. Study results and limitations: Matching with VDJdb favored anti-spike CD8 responses (missing private and CD4 specificities).

This clonotype occurred a few times. What it binds is not known. Individually, cDNA molecules had unique molecular identifiers attached to them. TCRdb reprocessed the 5' RACE reads via MiXCR and lists one record per CDR3 protein. The sample contains some 70,000 distinct CDR3 sequences, roughly 9% of which appear only once. The germline gives CDR1 MNHEY, CDR2 SVGEGT. The CDR3 has 16 residues. The V end was cut by 6 bases, the J end by 7 bases, with 22 bases between. The chain has TRBV6-2 or TRBV6-3 and TRBJ2-1; TRBD1 is a possible D gene (6 bases). The sequenced material came from whole blood. This TCR was sampled from an adult who was a healthcare worker with PCR-confirmed SARS-CoV-2 infection or an uninfected control (not recorded which). The CDR3 DNA reads TGTGCCAGCAGCCGAATAGTGGGGGCCTTGGTAAATGAGCAGTTCTTC. This codes for CASSRIVGALVNEQFF.